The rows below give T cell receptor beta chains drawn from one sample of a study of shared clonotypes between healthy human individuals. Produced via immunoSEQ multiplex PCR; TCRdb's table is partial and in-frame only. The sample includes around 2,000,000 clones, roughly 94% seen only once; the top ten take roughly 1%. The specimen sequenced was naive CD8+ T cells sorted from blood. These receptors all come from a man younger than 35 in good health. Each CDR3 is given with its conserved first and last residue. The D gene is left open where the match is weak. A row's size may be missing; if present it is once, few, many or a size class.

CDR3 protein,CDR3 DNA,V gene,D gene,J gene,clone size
CASIPGGGAGGYTF,TGTGCCAGCATCCCCGGGGGAGGGGCCGGTGGCTACACCTTC,TRBV11-3,-,TRBJ1-2,-
CSVGFSVHSSYEQYF,TGCAGCGTTGGATTCAGCGTCCACAGCTCCTACGAGCAGTACTTC,TRBV29-1,-,TRBJ2-7,-
CASSLERISGNTIYF,TGTGCCAGCAGCTTAGAGAGAATCTCTGGAAACACCATATATTTT,TRBV7-2,-,TRBJ1-3,-
CASIKFEAGTDTQYF,TGTGCCAGCATTAAATTCGAGGCTGGCACAGATACGCAGTATTTT,TRBV6-6,-,TRBJ2-3,-
CASTSSGTGGIDTQYF,TGTGCCAGCACCTCGTCCGGGACAGGGGGTATAGATACGCAGTATTTT,TRBV27,TRBD1,TRBJ2-3,-
CASSLWGDTQYF,TGTGCCAGCAGCTTATGGGGAGATACGCAGTATTTT,TRBV7-3,-,TRBJ2-3,-
CASSQTGNNEKLFF,TGTGCCAGCAGCCAGACAGGGAATAATGAAAAACTGTTTTTT,TRBV9,TRBD1,TRBJ1-4,-
CASSQVIRDYEQYF,TGCGCCAGCAGCCAAGTAATCAGGGACTACGAGCAGTACTTC,TRBV4-1,-,TRBJ2-7,-
CASSQWGQEGYGYTF,TGTGCCAGCAGCCAATGGGGACAGGAGGGCTATGGCTACACCTTC,TRBV14,TRBD1,TRBJ1-2,-
CASSVDDSNQPQHF,TGTGCCAGCAGCGTAGATGACAGCAATCAGCCCCAGCATTTT,TRBV9,-,TRBJ1-5,-
CASSSATSGYEQYF,TGTGCCAGCAGTTCGGCGACTAGCGGCTACGAGCAGTACTTC,TRBV28,TRBD2,TRBJ2-7,-
CSVAGQDYGYTF,TGCAGCGTTGCGGGACAGGACTATGGCTACACCTTC,TRBV29-1,TRBD1,TRBJ1-2,-
CASRGWEKLFF,TGTGCCAGCAGAGGGTGGGAAAAACTGTTTTTT,TRBV6-1,-,TRBJ1-4,once
CASSQVRDREQFF,TGCGCCAGCAGCCAGGTTAGGGATCGTGAGCAGTTCTTC,TRBV4-1,-,TRBJ2-1,-
CASSPGPATDLHF,TGCGCCAGCAGCCCTGGGCCAGCCACCGACCTGCACTTC,TRBV5-1,-,TRBJ2-5,-
CASSQGHTMDEQYF,TGCGCCAGCAGCCAAGGCCACACTATGGACGAGCAGTACTTC,TRBV4-1,-,TRBJ2-7,-
CASSFGGGPYEQYF,TGCGCCAGCAGCTTTGGAGGGGGTCCGTACGAGCAGTACTTC,TRBV5-1,-,TRBJ2-7,-
CASSQAARNEQYF,TGCGCCAGCAGCCAAGCTGCGAGGAACGAGCAGTACTTC,TRBV4-1,-,TRBJ2-7,-
CALDTSGTYEQYF,TGTGCCCTGGACACTAGCGGGACCTACGAGCAGTACTTC,TRBV30,TRBD2,TRBJ2-7,-
CAWSLGPGFNQPQHF,TGTGCCTGGAGCCTTGGGCCCGGATTCAATCAGCCCCAGCATTTT,TRBV30,-,TRBJ1-5,-
CASGPGGDYEQYF,TGTGCTAGTGGCCCGGGGGGGGATTACGAGCAGTACTTC,TRBV12-5,TRBD2,TRBJ2-7,once
CASRKRQGADTGELFF,TGTGCCAGCAGGAAAAGACAGGGGGCGGACACCGGGGAGCTGTTTTTT,TRBV7-9,TRBD1,TRBJ2-2,once
CASSQDFGLAF,TGCGCCAGCAGCCAAGATTTCGGCCTTGCCTTC,TRBV4-1,-,TRBJ1-2,-
CASSAGTANYGYTF,TGTGCCAGCAGTGCCGGGACAGCTAACTATGGCTACACCTTC,TRBV6-1,TRBD1,TRBJ1-2,-
CASSVGGTLGNEQYF,TGTGCCAGCAGCGTAGGAGGCACCCTCGGGAACGAGCAGTACTTC,TRBV9,-,TRBJ2-7,-
CASSYSQGRFQETQYF,TGTGCCAGCAGTTACTCCCAGGGGAGGTTCCAAGAGACCCAGTACTTC,TRBV6-5,-,TRBJ2-5,-
CASSVDGKNQPQHF,TGTGCCAGCAGTGTTGACGGCAAGAATCAGCCCCAGCATTTT,TRBV2,-,TRBJ1-5,many
CASTLQPGSDTQYF,TGTGCCAGCACCCTACAGCCCGGGTCAGATACGCAGTATTTT,TRBV28,-,TRBJ2-3,-
CASSDLGPEETQYF,TGTGCCAGCAGTGACCTGGGACCCGAGGAGACCCAGTACTTC,TRBV27,-,TRBJ2-5,-